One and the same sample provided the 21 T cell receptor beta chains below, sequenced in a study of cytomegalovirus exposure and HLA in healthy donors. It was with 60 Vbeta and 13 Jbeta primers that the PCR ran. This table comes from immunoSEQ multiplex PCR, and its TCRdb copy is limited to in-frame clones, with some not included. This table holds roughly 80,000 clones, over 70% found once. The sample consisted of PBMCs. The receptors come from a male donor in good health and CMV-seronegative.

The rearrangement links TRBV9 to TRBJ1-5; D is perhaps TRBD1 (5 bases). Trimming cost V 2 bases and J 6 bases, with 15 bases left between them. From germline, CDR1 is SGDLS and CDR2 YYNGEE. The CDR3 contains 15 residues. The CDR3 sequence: CASSVGIGVGQPQHF. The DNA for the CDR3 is TGTGCCAGCAGCGTCGGAATAGGGGTAGGTCAGCCCCAGCATTTT.

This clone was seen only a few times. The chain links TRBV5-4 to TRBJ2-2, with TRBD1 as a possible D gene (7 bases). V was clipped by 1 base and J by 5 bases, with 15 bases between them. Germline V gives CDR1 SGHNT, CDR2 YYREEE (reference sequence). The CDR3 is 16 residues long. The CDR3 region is CASSLTAGGKTGELFF. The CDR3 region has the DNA TGTGCCAGCAGCTTGACTGCAGGGGGGAAGACCGGGGAGCTGTTTTTT.

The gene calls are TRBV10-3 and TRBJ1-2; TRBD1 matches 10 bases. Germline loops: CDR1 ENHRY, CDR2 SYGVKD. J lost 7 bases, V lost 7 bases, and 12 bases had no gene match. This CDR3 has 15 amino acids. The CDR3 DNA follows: TGTGCCATCAACCAAAGGACAGGGGGAGATGCTGGCTACACCTTC. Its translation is CAINQRTGGDAGYTF.

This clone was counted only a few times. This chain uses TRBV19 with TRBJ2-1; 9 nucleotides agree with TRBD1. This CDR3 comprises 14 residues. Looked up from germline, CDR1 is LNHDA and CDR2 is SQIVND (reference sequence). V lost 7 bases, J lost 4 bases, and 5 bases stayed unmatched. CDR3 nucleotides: TGTGCCAGTAATCCGGACAGGGGATACAATGAGCAGTTCTTC. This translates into CASNPDRGYNEQFF.

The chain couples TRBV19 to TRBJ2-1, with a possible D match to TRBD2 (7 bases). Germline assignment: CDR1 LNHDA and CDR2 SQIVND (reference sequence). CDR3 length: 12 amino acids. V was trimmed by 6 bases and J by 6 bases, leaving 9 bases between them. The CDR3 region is CASRGGGNEQFF. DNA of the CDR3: TGTGCCAGTAGAGGGGGGGGCAATGAGCAGTTCTTC.

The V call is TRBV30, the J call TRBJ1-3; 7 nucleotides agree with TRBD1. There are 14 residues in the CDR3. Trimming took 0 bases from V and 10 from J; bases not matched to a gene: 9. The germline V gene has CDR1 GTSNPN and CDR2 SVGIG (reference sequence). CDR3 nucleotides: TGTGCCTGGAGTGTACAGGGGCTGGGGGGAACCATATATTTT. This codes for CAWSVQGLGGTIYF.

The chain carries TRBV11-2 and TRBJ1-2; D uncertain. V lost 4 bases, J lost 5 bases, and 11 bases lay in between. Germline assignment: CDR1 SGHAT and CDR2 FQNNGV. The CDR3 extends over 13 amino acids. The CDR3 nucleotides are TGTGCCAGCAGCTCTCGGGGTCCTTATGGCTACACCTTC. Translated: CASSSRGPYGYTF.

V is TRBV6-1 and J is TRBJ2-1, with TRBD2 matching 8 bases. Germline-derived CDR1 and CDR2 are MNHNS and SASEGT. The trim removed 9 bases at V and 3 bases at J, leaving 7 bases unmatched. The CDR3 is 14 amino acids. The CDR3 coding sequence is TGTGCCAGTACCTTAGCGGGGAACTACAATGAGCAGTTCTTC. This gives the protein CASTLAGNYNEQFF.

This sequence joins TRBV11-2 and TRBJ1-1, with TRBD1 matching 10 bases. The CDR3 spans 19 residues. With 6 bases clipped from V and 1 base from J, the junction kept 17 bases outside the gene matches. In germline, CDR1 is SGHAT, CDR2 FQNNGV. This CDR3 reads CASSSRLTGGSMANTEAFF. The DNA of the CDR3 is TGTGCCAGCAGTTCCCGCTTGACAGGGGGCTCAATGGCGAACACTGAAGCTTTCTTT.

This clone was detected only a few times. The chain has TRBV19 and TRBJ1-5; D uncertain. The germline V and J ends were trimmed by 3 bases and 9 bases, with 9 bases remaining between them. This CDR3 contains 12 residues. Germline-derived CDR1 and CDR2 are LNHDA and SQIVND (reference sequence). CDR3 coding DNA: TGTGCCAGTAGTATCCTCGGGAGGCCCCAGCATTTT. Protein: CASSILGRPQHF. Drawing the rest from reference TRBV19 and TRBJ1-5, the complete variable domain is DGGITQSPKYLFRKEGQNVTLSCEQNLNHDAMYWYRQDPGQGLRLIYYSQIVNDFQKGDIAEGYSVSREKKESFPLTVTSAQKNPTAFYLCASSILGRPQHFGDGTRLSIL.

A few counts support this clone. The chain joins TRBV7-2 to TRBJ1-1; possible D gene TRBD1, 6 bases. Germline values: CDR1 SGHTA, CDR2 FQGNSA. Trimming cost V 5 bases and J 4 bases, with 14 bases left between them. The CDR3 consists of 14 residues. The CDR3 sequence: CASSVLQGTTEAFF. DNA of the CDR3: TGTGCCAGCAGCGTCTTACAGGGCACCACTGAAGCTTTCTTT.

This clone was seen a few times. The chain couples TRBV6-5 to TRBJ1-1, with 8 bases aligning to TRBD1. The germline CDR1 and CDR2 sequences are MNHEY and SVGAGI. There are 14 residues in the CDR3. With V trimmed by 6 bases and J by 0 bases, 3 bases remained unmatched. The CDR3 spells CASRRQGMNTEAFF. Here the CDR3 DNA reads TGTGCCAGCAGACGACAGGGGATGAACACTGAAGCTTTCTTT.

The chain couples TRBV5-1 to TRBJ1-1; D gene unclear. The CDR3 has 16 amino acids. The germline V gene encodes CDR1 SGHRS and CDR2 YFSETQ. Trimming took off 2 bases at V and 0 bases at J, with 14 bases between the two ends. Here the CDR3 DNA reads TGCGCCAGCAGCTTAAGTCAGGCGAACATGAACACTGAAGCTTTCTTT. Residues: CASSLSQANMNTEAFF.

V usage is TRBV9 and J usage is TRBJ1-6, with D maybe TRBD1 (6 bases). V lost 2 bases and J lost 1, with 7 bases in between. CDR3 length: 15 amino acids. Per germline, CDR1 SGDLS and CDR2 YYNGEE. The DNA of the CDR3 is TGTGCCAGCAGCGTCAGGGGTTCCTATAATTCACCCCTCCACTTT. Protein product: CASSVRGSYNSPLHF.

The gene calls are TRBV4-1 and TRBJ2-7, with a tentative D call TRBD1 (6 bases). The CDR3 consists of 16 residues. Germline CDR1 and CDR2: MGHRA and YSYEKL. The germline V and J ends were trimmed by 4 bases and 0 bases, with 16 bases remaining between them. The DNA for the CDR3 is TGCGCCAGCAGCCGGAACAGGGCCCTAAACTCCTACGAGCAGTACTTC. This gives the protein CASSRNRALNSYEQYF.

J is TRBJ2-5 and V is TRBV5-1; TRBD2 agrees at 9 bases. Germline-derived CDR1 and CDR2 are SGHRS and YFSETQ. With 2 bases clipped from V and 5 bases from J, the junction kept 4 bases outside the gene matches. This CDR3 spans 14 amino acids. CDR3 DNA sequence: TGCGCCAGCAGCTTTAGCGGGAGTGGCGAGACCCAGTACTTC. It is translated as CASSFSGSGETQYF.

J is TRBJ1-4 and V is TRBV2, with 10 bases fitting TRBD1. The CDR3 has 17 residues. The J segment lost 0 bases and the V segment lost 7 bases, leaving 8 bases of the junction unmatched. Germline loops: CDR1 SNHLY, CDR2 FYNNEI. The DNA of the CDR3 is TGTGCCAGCACCCGAGGACAGGGGGAAGCAACTAATGAAAAACTGTTTTTT. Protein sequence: CASTRGQGEATNEKLFF.

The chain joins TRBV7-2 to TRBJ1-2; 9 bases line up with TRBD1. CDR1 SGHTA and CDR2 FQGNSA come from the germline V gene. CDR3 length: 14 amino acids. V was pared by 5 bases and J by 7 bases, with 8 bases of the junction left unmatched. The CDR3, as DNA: TGTGCCAGCAGCACCGCCGGGACAGGGCTTGGCTACACCTTC. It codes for CASSTAGTGLGYTF.

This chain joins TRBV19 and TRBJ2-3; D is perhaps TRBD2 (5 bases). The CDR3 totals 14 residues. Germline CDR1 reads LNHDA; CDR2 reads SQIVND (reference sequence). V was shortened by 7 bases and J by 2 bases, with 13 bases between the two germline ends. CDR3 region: CASTSGRDTDTQYF. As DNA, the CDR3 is TGTGCCAGTACGAGTGGACGGGACACAGATACGCAGTATTTT.

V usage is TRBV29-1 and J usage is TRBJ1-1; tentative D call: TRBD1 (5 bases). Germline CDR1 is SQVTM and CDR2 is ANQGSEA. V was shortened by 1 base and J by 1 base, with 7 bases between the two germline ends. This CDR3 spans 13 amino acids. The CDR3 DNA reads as TGCAGCGTTGAAGCAGGGTGGAACACTGAAGCTTTCTTT. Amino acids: CSVEAGWNTEAFF.

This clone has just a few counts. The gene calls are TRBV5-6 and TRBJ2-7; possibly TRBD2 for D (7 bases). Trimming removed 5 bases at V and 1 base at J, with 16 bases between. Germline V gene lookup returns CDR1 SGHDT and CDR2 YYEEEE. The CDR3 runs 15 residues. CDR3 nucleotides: TGTGCCAGCAGTCACAGGGAGGGCCAGTCCTACGAGCAGTACTTC. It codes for CASSHREGQSYEQYF.